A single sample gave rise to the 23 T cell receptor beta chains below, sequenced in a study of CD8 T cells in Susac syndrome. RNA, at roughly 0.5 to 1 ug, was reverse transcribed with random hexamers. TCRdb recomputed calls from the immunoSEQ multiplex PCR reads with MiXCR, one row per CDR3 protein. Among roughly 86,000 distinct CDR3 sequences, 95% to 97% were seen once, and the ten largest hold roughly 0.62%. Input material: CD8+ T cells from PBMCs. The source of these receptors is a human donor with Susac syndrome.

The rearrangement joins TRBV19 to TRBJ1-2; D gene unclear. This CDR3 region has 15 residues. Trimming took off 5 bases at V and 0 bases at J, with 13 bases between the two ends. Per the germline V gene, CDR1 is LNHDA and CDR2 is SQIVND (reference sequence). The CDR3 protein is CASSLLTPANYGYTF. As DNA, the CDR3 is TGTGCCAGTAGTCTTCTGACACCAGCTAACTATGGCTACACCTTC.

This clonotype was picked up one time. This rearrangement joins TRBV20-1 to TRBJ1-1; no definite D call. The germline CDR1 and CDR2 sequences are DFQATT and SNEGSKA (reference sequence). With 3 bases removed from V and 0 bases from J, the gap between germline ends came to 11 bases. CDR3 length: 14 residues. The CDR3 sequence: CSASRSRMNTEAFF. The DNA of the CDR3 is TGCAGTGCTAGTCGCTCCAGGATGAACACTGAAGCTTTCTTT.

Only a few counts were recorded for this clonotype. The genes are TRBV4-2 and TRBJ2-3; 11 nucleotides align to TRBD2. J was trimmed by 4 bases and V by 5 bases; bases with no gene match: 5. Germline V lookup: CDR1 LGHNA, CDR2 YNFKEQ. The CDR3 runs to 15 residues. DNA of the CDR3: TGTGCCAGCAGCGTACTAGCGGGGGCCTCAGATACGCAGTATTTT. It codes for CASSVLAGASDTQYF.

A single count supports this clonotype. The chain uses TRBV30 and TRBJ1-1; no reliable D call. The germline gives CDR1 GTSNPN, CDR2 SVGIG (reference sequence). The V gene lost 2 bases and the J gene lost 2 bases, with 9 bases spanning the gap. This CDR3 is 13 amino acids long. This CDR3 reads CAWSTRTNTEAFF. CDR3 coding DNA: TGTGCCTGGAGTACAAGGACTAACACTGAAGCTTTCTTT.

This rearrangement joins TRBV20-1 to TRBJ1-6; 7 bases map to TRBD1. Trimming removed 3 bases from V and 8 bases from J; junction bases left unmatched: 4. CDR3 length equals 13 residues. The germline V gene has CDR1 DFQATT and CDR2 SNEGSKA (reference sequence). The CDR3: CSARRDSYSPLHF. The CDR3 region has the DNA TGCAGTGCTAGGCGGGACAGCTATTCACCCCTCCACTTT.

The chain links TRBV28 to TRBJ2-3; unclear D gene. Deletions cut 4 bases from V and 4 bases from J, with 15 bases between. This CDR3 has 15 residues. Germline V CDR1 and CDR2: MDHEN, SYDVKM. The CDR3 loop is CASSYYLARADTQYF. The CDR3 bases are TGTGCCAGCAGTTATTATTTGGCCCGAGCAGATACGCAGTATTTT.

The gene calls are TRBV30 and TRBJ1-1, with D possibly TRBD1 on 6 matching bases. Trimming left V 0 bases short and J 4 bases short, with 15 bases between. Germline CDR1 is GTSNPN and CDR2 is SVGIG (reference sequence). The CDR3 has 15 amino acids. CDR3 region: CAWSVLGGRSTEAFF. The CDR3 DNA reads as TGTGCCTGGAGTGTACTCGGGGGGCGCAGCACTGAAGCTTTCTTT.

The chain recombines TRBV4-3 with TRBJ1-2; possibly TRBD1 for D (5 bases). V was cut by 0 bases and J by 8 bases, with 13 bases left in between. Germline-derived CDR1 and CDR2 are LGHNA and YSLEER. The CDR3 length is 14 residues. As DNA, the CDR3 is TGCGCCAGCAGCCAAGAATCAGGGAGAGGGGGCTACACCTTC. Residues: CASSQESGRGGYTF.

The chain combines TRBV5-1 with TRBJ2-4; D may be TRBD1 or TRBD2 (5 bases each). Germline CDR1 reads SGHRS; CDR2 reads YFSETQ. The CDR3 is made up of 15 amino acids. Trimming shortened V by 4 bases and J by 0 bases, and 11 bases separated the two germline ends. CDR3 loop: CASSPGRIAKNIQYF. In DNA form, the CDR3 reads TGCGCCAGCAGCCCGGGACGGATAGCCAAAAACATTCAGTACTTC.

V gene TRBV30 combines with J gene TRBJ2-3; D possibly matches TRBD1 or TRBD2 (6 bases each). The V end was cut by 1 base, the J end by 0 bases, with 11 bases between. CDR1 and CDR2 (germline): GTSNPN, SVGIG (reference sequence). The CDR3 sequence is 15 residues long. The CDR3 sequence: CAWSAGAVSTDTQYF. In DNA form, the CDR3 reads TGTGCCTGGAGTGCGGGGGCAGTGAGCACAGATACGCAGTATTTT.

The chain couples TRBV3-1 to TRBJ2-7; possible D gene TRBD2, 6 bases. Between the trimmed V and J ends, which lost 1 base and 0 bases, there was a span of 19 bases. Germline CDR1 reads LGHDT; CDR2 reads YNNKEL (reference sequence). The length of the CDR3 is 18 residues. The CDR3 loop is CASSQAPGVGGTSYEQYF. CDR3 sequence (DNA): TGTGCCAGCAGCCAAGCCCCTGGGGTAGGAGGGACCTCCTACGAGCAGTACTTC.

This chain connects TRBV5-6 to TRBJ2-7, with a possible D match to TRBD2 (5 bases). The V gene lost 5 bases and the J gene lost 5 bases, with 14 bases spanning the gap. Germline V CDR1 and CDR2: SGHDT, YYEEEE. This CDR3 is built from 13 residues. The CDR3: CASSPASGNEQYF. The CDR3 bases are TGTGCCAGCAGTCCGGCGTCGGGGAACGAGCAGTACTTC.

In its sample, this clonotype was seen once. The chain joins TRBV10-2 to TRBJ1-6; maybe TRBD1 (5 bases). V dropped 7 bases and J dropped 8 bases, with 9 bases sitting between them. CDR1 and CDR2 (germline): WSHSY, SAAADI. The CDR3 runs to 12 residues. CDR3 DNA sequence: TGCGCCAGCATGGCAGGGCATTCACCCCTCCACTTT. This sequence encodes CASMAGHSPLHF.

The chain's CDR3 is CASSLVDQETQYF. The CDR3 DNA sequence: TGTGCCAGCAGTTTAGTAGATCAGGAGACCCAGTACTTC. This rearrangement joins TRBV12-3 or TRBV12-4 to TRBJ2-5; no reliable D call. V was trimmed by 1 base and J by 5 bases, leaving 8 bases between them. CDR3 length equals 13 residues.

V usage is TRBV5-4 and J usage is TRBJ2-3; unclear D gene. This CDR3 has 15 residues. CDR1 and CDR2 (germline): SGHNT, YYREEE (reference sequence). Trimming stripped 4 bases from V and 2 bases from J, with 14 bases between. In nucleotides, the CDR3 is TGTGCCAGCAGCGCGGAGCTCGCTTACACAGATACGCAGTATTTT. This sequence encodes CASSAELAYTDTQYF.

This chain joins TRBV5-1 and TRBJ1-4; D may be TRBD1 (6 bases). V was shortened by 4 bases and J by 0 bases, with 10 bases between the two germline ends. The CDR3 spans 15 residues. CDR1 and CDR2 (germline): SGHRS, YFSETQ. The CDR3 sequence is CASSGEGATNEKLFF. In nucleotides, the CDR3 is TGCGCCAGCAGCGGTGAGGGGGCAACTAATGAAAAACTGTTTTTT.

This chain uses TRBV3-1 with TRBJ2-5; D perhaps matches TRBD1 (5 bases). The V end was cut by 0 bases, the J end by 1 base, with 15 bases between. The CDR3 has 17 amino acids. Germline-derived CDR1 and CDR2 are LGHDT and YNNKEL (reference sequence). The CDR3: CASSQDIHGRVQETQYF. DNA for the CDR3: TGTGCCAGCAGCCAAGACATACACGGCAGGGTCCAAGAGACCCAGTACTTC.

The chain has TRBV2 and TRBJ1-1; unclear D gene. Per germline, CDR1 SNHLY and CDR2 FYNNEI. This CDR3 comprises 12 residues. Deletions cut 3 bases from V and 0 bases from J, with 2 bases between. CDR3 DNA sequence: TGTGCCAGCAGTGATGTGAACACTGAAGCTTTCTTT. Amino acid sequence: CASSDVNTEAFF.

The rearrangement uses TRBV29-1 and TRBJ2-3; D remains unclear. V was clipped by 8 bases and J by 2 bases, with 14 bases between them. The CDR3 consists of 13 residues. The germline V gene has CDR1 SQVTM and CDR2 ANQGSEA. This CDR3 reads CSTRDTATDTQYF. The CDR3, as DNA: TGCAGCACAAGAGACACGGCCACAGATACGCAGTATTTT.

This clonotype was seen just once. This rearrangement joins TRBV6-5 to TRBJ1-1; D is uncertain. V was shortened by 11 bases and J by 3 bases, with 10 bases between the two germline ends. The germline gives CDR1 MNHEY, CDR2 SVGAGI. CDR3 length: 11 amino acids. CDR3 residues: CACRRDTEAFF. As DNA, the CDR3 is TGTGCCTGTCGGAGGGACACTGAAGCTTTCTTT.

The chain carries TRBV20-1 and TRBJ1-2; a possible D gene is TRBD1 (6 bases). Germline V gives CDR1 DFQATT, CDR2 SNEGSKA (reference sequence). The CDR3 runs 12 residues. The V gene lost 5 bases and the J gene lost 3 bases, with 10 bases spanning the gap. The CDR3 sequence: CSASDRHYGYTF. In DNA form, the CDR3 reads TGCAGTGCTTCGGACAGACACTATGGCTACACCTTC.

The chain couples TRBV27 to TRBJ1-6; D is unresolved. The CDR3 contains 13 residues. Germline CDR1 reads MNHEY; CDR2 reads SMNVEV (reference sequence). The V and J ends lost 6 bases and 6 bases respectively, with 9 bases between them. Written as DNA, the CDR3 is TGTGCCAGCAGCCAAAGACGTAATTCACCCCTCCACTTT. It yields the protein CASSQRRNSPLHF.

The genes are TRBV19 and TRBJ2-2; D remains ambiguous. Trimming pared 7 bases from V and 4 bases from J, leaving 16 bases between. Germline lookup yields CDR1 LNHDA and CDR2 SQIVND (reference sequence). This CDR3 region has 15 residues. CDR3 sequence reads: CASTPGPASTGELFF. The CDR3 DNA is TGTGCCAGTACCCCTGGACCGGCTTCCACCGGGGAGCTGTTTTTT.